The entry below describes one TCR beta chain. The sample belongs to a study of blood T cell repertoires in COVID-19. For the study at large: Spain, Italy and the United States supplied samples that represented acute and convalescent COVID-19. Sample material is recorded as cDNA or gDNA derived from T cells, B-cell-depleted T cells, or PBMCs.

Enrolled during active infection, Seattle patients were then followed longitudinally. Authors' methods: Estimated nucleated cell counts came from reference gene primer amplification. This table comes from immunoSEQ multiplex PCR, and its TCRdb copy is limited to in-frame clones, with some not included. That table is the source of V, J and clone size, and D and trimming were worked out from the DNA. Among about 100,000 clones listed, roughly 87% were seen once. The V end was cut by 10 bases, the J end by 6 bases, with 18 bases between. The length of the CDR3 is 13 residues. Material for sequencing was peripheral blood. The gene calls are TRBV12-3 or TRBV12-4 and TRBJ2-5; maybe TRBD2 (6 bases). The TCR originated in a man between 18 and 29 years old with COVID-19, enrolled during active disease. CDR3 amino acids: CATRRGSLQTQYF. DNA for the CDR3: TGTGCCACCCGACGGGGGAGCTTACAGACCCAGTACTTC.